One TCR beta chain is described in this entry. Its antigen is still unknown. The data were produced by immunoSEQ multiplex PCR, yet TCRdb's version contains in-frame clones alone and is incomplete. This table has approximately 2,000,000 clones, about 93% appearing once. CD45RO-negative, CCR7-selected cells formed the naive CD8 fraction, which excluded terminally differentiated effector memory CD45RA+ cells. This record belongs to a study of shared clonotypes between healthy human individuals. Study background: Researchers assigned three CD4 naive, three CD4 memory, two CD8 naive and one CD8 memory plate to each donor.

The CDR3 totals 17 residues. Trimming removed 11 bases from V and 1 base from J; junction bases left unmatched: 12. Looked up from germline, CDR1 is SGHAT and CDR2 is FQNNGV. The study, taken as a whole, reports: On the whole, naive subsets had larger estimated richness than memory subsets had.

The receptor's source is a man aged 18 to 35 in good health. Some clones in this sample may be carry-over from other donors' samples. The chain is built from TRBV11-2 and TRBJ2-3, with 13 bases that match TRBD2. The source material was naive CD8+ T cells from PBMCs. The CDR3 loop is CAFQGTSGAGRTDTQYF. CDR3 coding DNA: TGTGCCTTCCAAGGGACTAGCGGGGCCGGACGCACAGATACGCAGTATTTT.